This T cell receptor (beta chain) was sequenced for a study of glioma-infiltrating T cells. Whole-study findings and limits: Gliomas, especially low-grade, showed above-expected tissue-blood divergence; non-neoplastic patients showed below.

Note on this clonotype: Antigen: not known.

Trimming left V 2 bases short and J 2 bases short, with 12 bases between. Germline CDR1 reads SNHLY; CDR2 reads FYNNEI. The CDR3 extends over 16 amino acids. Using RNA template, CDR3s of TCR alpha and beta were amplified with iRepertoire arm-PCR. Tissue mRNA or PBMC total RNA, roughly 100-400 ng, went into one-step reverse transcription and amplification. TCRdb fed the multiplex PCR reads into MiXCR, producing one record per CDR3 protein. The sample includes approximately 89,000 distinct CDR3 sequences, approximately 22% of them seen just once. Sequenced: glioma tissue, nonneoplastic brain tissue, or PBMCs (not recorded which). The chain carries TRBV2 and TRBJ2-2, with D hard to call. This TCR was recovered from a human donor with low-grade glioma or glioblastoma, undergoing nonglioma brain surgery, or in good health (not recorded which). CDR3 amino acids: CASSESARRNTGELFF. As DNA, the CDR3 is TGTGCCAGCAGTGAATCAGCCAGAAGAAACACCGGGGAGCTGTTTTTT.